A single sample gave rise to the 6 T cell receptor beta chains below, sequenced in a study of human T cells and chemical hapten exposure. TCRdb passed the RACE reads through MiXCR, listing each CDR3 protein once. The repertoire has approximately 41,000 distinct CDR3 sequences, 3% to 4% of them found once; the top ten carry around 26%. Time point described: patch test 1, 2 weeks after DPC sensitization. Specified treatment: therapeutic diphenylcyclopropenone sensitization with weekly scalp DPC. Sequencing started from total RNA isolated from unfractionated whole blood. This sample comprised whole blood, obtained in connection with sensitization to the hapten diphenylcyclopropenone (DPC). The receptors here all came from a man in his fifties with alopecia areata. Some clones in this sample may be carry-over from other donors' samples.

In this sample, this clonotype turned up many times. CDR3 coding DNA: TGTGCCAGCTCATCAACGTACAATGAGCAGTTCTTC. Its protein is CASSSTYNEQFF. The chain combines TRBV18 with TRBJ2-1; no clear D gene. The CDR3 length is 12 residues. V gave up 5 bases and J gave up 4 bases, with 6 bases separating them. CDR1 KGHSH and CDR2 LQKENI come from the germline V gene. The entire variable domain, with the rest obtained from reference TRBV18 and TRBJ2-1, is as follows: NAGVMQNPRHLVRRRGQEARLRCSPMKGHSHVYWYRQLPEEGLKFMVYLQKENIIDESGMPKERFSAEFPKEGPSILRIQQVVRGDSAAYFCASSSTYNEQFFGPGTRLTVL.

This clonotype was counted at least ten times. The chain employs TRBV20-1 and TRBJ2-1; D is tentatively TRBD1 or TRBD2 (5 bases each). Per the germline V gene, CDR1 is DFQATT and CDR2 is SNEGSKA (reference sequence). The CDR3 runs 16 residues. Trimming left V 5 bases short and J 6 bases short, with 23 bases between. CDR3 amino acids: CSAQNPWGSASNEQFF. The CDR3 DNA reads as TGCAGTGCTCAAAACCCCTGGGGGTCCGCAAGCAATGAGCAGTTCTTC.

This clonotype has just a few counts. The genes are TRBV18 and TRBJ1-2; no definite D call. The V end lost 4 bases, the J end lost 4 bases, and 13 bases lay between the germline ends. This CDR3 is built from 14 residues. Germline loops: CDR1 KGHSH, CDR2 LQKENI. The CDR3 here is CASSQDLASYGYTF. As DNA, the CDR3 is TGTGCCAGCTCACAGGACTTGGCCTCCTATGGCTACACCTTC.

For this clonotype: This may come from a read error, since a much larger clone is one base off. The V and J genes are TRBV5-5 and TRBJ1-2; 8 nucleotides line up with TRBD1. This CDR3 is built from 12 residues. With 7 bases clipped from V and 4 bases from J, the junction kept 3 bases outside the gene matches. Germline assignment: CDR1 SGHKS and CDR2 YYEKEE (reference sequence). CDR3 residues: CASGQGCYGYTF. The CDR3, as DNA: TGTGCCAGCGGACAGGGATGCTATGGCTACACCTTC. The full variable domain, completed using reference TRBV5-5 and TRBJ1-2, is DAGVTQSPTHLIKTRGQQVTLRCSPISGHKSVSWYQQVLGQGPQFIFQYYEKEERGRGNFPDRFSARQFPNYSSELNVNALLLGDSALYLCASGQGCYGYTFGSGTRLTVV.

A remark on this clonotype: This may arise from a read error, as a much more abundant clone is one base away. The V gene is TRBV11-2, the J gene TRBJ2-5; 8 bases are a match to TRBD2. The CDR3 length is 14 residues. The germline gives CDR1 SGHAT, CDR2 FQNNGV. After removal of 6 bases from V and 4 bases from J, the junction contained 7 bases not matched to a gene. In nucleotides, the CDR3 is TGTGCCAGCAGATCCCTCCGGGGGGGAGAGACCCAGTACTTC. It yields the protein CASRSLRGGETQYF.

In its sample, this clonotype was seen many times. The genes are TRBV5-1 and TRBJ1-5; possible D gene TRBD1, 5 bases. The CDR3 totals 14 residues. CDR1 and CDR2 from the germline V gene are SGHRS and YFSETQ. The V and J ends lost 1 base and 5 bases respectively, with 10 bases between them. As DNA, the CDR3 is TGCGCCAGCAGCTTGTTGGGGGGGGATCAGCCCCAGCATTTT. Amino acids: CASSLLGGDQPQHF.